The T cell receptor (beta chain) described here comes from a study of blood T cell repertoires in COVID-19. V dropped 4 bases and J dropped 7 bases, with 17 bases sitting between them. The CDR3 extends over 16 amino acids. Germline V gene data show CDR1 as MNHNS and CDR2 as SASEGT. TCRdb keeps only in-frame clones here, not all; method: immunoSEQ multiplex PCR. The table lists roughly 200,000 clones, approximately 84% of them singletons. The rearrangement joins TRBV6-1 to TRBJ1-6; D unclear. This receptor was identified in a woman aged 70 to 79 with active or convalescent COVID-19. The sequencing sample was made of peripheral blood. The CDR3 loop reads CASSGVGPPGNSPLHF. The CDR3 DNA reads TGTGCCAGCAGTGGGGTGGGCCCCCCGGGGAATTCACCCCTCCACTTT.